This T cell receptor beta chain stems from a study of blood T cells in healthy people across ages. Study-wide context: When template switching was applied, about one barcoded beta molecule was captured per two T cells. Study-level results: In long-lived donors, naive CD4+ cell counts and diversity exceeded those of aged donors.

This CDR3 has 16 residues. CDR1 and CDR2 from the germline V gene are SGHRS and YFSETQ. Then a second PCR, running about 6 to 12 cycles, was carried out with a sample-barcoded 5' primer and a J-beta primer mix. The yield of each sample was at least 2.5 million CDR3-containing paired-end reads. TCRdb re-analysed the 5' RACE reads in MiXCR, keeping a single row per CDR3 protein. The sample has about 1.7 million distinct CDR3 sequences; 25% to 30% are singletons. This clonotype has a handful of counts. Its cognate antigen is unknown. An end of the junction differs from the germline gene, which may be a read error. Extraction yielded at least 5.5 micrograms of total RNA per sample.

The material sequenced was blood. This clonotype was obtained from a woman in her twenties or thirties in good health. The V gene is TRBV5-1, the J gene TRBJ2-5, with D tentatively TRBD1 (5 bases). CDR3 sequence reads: CTSSSKDIYLQETQYF. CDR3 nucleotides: TGCACCAGCAGCTCTAAGGACATCTACCTCCAAGAGACCCAGTACTTC.